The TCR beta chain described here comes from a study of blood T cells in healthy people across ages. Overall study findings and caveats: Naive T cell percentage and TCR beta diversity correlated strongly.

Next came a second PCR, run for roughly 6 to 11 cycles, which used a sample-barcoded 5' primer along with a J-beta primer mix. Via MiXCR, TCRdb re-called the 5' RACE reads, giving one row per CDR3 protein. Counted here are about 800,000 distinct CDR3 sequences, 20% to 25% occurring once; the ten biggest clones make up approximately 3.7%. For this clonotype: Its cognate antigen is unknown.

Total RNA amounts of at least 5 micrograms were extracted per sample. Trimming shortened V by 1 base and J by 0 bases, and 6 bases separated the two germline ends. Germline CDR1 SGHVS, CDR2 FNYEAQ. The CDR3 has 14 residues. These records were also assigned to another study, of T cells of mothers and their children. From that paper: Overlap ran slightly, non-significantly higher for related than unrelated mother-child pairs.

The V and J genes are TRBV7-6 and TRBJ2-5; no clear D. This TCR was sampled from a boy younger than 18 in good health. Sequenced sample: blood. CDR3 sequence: CASSLVHYQETQYF. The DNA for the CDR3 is TGTGCCAGCAGCTTAGTTCATTACCAAGAGACCCAGTACTTC.